Below are 27 T cell receptor beta chains sequenced from a single sample in a study of CD8+ T cells in alopecia areata. The treatment is: oral pan-JAK inhibitor, 5-10 mg twice daily. Extracted RNA was reverse transcribed into cDNA, the sequencing template. The data were produced by immunoSEQ multiplex PCR, yet TCRdb's version contains in-frame clones alone and is incomplete. The sample records about 180,000 clones, 51% being singletons. Sequenced here: CD8+ T cells sorted from blood, sampled around week 54, from a patient treated with tofacitinib. Receptor source: a human donor with alopecia areata.

V and J are TRBV7-9 and TRBJ2-7; 8 bases are a match to TRBD1. V dropped 5 bases and J dropped 0; count of bases not matched to a gene: 6. Germline CDR1 SEHNR, CDR2 FQNEAQ (reference sequence). The CDR3 totals 15 residues. The CDR3 nucleotides are TGTGCCAGCAGCCCGTGGACAGGGAGCTCCTACGAGCAGTACTTC. Translated, it gives CASSPWTGSSYEQYF.

V is TRBV9 and J is TRBJ2-1, with D possibly matching TRBD2 (7 bases). From germline, CDR1 is SGDLS and CDR2 YYNGEE. V shed 0 bases and J shed 6 bases, with 13 bases lying between them. The CDR3 length is 15 residues. This CDR3 reads CASSVARGASNEQFF. CDR3 nucleotides: TGTGCCAGCAGCGTAGCCCGGGGGGCCAGCAATGAGCAGTTCTTC.

The chain couples TRBV27 to TRBJ2-7, with 10 bases lining up with TRBD1. CDR1 and CDR2 from the germline V gene are MNHEY and SMNVEV (reference sequence). The CDR3 has 14 amino acids. V lost 5 bases and J lost 3; bases outside the gene matches: 4. The CDR3: CASSPRTGGYEQYF. In DNA form, the CDR3 reads TGTGCCAGCAGTCCCCGGACAGGGGGCTACGAGCAGTACTTC.

The chain recombines TRBV7-8 with TRBJ2-3; D tentatively reads TRBD1 or TRBD2 (5 bases each). The V gene's germline CDR1 is SGHVS and CDR2 FQNEAQ. The CDR3 is 14 amino acids. V was shortened by 0 bases and J by 4 bases, with 8 bases between the two germline ends. The DNA for the CDR3 is TGTGCCAGCAGCTTAGCCGGGGCGGCAGATACGCAGTATTTT. Protein product: CASSLAGAADTQYF.

J is TRBJ2-3 and V is TRBV10-1; tentative D call: TRBD2 (5 bases). Germline CDR1 reads WNHNN; CDR2 reads SYGVQD (reference sequence). Between the trimmed V and J ends, which lost 2 bases and 6 bases, there was a span of 12 bases. The CDR3 runs 14 residues. CDR3 loop: CASSEASSVDTQYF. CDR3 bases: TGCGCCAGCAGTGAGGCGAGTAGCGTTGATACGCAGTATTTT.

This clone was observed a few times. The J gene is TRBJ1-1, the V gene TRBV7-9; a possible D gene is TRBD1 (6 bases). This CDR3 region has 16 residues. Germline loops: CDR1 SEHNR, CDR2 FQNEAQ (reference sequence). V lost 4 bases and J 2 bases, leaving 17 bases between the germline ends. CDR3 region: CASSYYEGTHNTEAFF. In DNA form, the CDR3 reads TGTGCCAGCAGCTATTATGAAGGGACACACAACACTGAAGCTTTCTTT.

Notes on this clone: Just one base apart from a much larger clone, this may be a read error. The rearrangement links TRBV10-3 to TRBJ2-7; D gene uncertain. The CDR3 has 12 residues. Germline lookup yields CDR1 ENHRY and CDR2 SYGVKD. V was clipped by 2 bases and J by 3 bases, with 5 bases between them. DNA of the CDR3: TGTGCCATCAGTGAGCCCAGCTACGAGCAGTACTTC. Translation: CAISEPSYEQYF.

This sequence joins TRBV2 and TRBJ2-1; TRBD2 agrees at 9 bases. Per germline, CDR1 SNHLY and CDR2 FYNNEI. The CDR3 is 14 amino acids. Losses at the gene ends were 11 bases for V and 5 bases for J; bases not matched to a gene: 10. CDR3 loop: CADGRLAEHNEQFF. As DNA, the CDR3 is TGTGCCGACGGAAGACTAGCGGAACACAATGAGCAGTTCTTC. Variable domain in full (rest from reference TRBV2 and TRBJ2-1): EPEVTQTPSHQVTQMGQEVILRCVPISNHLYFYWYRQILGQKVEFLVSFYNNEISEKSEIFDDQFSVERPDGSNFTLKIRSTKLEDSAMYFCADGRLAEHNEQFFGPGTRLTVL.

There are many counts of this clone. The chain is built from TRBV5-1 and TRBJ2-7; D may match TRBD1 or TRBD2 (5 bases each). The germline V gene has CDR1 SGHRS and CDR2 YFSETQ. V was trimmed by 0 bases and J by 2 bases, leaving 15 bases between them. The CDR3 spans 16 residues. This CDR3 is CASSLALGEFAYEQYF. CDR3 coding DNA: TGCGCCAGCAGCTTGGCCTTGGGGGAATTCGCCTACGAGCAGTACTTC.

The CDR3 spells CASSSRQGPYEQYF. The CDR3 bases are TGTGCCAGCTCATCCCGACAGGGCCCCTACGAGCAGTACTTC. The genes are TRBV18 and TRBJ2-7; 7 bases are shared with TRBD1. This CDR3 has 14 amino acids. The junction had 6 bases not matched to a gene; V was cut back by 5 bases and J by 2 bases. Germline V gene sequence: CDR1 KGHSH, CDR2 LQKENI.

As concerns this clone: A junction end diverges from the germline sequence, so it may reflect a read error. The rearrangement links TRBV5-6 to TRBJ1-1; D not certain. Germline CDR1 SGHDT, CDR2 YYEEEE. The CDR3 runs 13 residues. Written as DNA, the CDR3 is TGTGCCAGCAGCCGCCTATTTGACACTGAAGCTTCCTTT. Translated: CASSRLFDTEASF.

This chain joins TRBV7-6 and TRBJ2-1; 7 bases line up with TRBD2. The ends lost 0 bases at V and 6 bases at J; junction bases unmatched: 11. CDR3 size: 17 residues. CDR1 and CDR2 from the germline V gene are SGHVS and FNYEAQ. This CDR3 reads CASSLAMGGYLGNEQFF. Here the CDR3 DNA reads TGTGCCAGCAGCTTAGCGATGGGAGGGTACTTAGGCAATGAGCAGTTCTTC.

This clone was detected only a few times. The chain has TRBV6-6 and TRBJ1-1, with 9 bases that match TRBD1. The CDR3 length is 14 residues. The germline CDR1 and CDR2 sequences are MNHNY and SVGAGI (reference sequence). V was pared by 7 bases and J by 3 bases, with 6 bases of the junction left unmatched. This CDR3 is CASIPGQGHTEAFF. The DNA for the CDR3 is TGTGCCAGCATCCCGGGACAGGGCCACACTGAAGCTTTCTTT.

This rearrangement joins TRBV6-1 to TRBJ2-4, with D perhaps TRBD1 or TRBD2 (5 bases each). The V gene lost 1 base and the J gene lost 9 bases, with 16 bases spanning the gap. CDR1 and CDR2 from the germline V gene are MNHNS and SASEGT. This CDR3 is built from 15 residues. The CDR3 region has the DNA TGTGCCAGCAGTGAAGAAATCGGGACCTTTAGCATTCAGTACTTC. Amino acid sequence: CASSEEIGTFSIQYF.

This clone was seen a few times. The chain has TRBV29-1 and TRBJ2-2; 9 bases are a match to TRBD1. In germline, CDR1 is SQVTM, CDR2 ANQGSEA. The ends lost 4 bases at V and 13 bases at J; junction bases unmatched: 7. The CDR3 sequence is 12 residues long. The CDR3 loop reads CSVADRGPGLFF. The CDR3 DNA reads TGCAGCGTTGCGGACAGGGGTCCGGGGCTGTTTTTT.

Remarks on this clone: This specimen includes other DNA sequences encoding the same CDR3. The chain uses TRBV18 and TRBJ1-1; D is unresolved. Germline CDR1 is KGHSH and CDR2 is LQKENI. The CDR3 sequence is 12 residues long. V was shortened by 3 bases and J by 1 base, with 3 bases between the two germline ends. This CDR3 is CASSPGNTEAFF. The CDR3 DNA reads as TGTGCCAGCTCACCCGGGAACACTGAAGCTTTCTTT.

This rearrangement joins TRBV6-5 to TRBJ2-5; D is unresolved. This CDR3 spans 11 amino acids. Germline-derived CDR1 and CDR2 are MNHEY and SVGAGI. V gave up 2 bases and J gave up 5 bases, with 3 bases separating them. CDR3 nucleotide sequence: TGTGCCAGCAGTTACAAGGAGACCCAGTACTTC. Translating gives CASSYKETQYF.

The CDR3, as DNA: TGTGCCAGCACGACAGGCCCCTTAGGCTACACCTTC. Its translation: CASTTGPLGYTF. J is TRBJ1-2 and V is TRBV5-6; a weak D match, TRBD1 (6 bases). The CDR3 extends over 12 amino acids. The V end was cut by 6 bases, the J end by 8 bases, with 14 bases between. Germline lookup yields CDR1 SGHDT and CDR2 YYEEEE.

The rearrangement uses TRBV29-1 and TRBJ1-3; D gene uncertain. CDR1 SQVTM and CDR2 ANQGSEA come from the germline V gene. The CDR3 sequence is 14 residues long. V was trimmed by 3 bases and J by 3 bases, leaving 12 bases between them. For the CDR3, the DNA is TGCAGCGTTGACCTAGGGTCGGGTGGAAACACCATATATTTT. It yields the protein CSVDLGSGGNTIYF.

CDR3 sequence reads: CASSQATGTTTGNTIYF. The CDR3 DNA reads TGCGCCAGCAGCCAAGCAACCGGGACCACGACTGGAAACACCATATATTTT. V is TRBV4-1 and J is TRBJ1-3; the D gene is possibly TRBD1 (5 bases). This CDR3 contains 17 residues. The ends were cut back, 1 base at V and 2 bases at J, with 15 bases in the middle. Germline CDR1 and CDR2: MGHRA and YSYEKL.

Only a few counts were recorded for this clone. DNA for the CDR3: TGTGCCAGCAGCTTTGGGAATGAGCAGTTCTTC. It yields the protein CASSFGNEQFF. The gene calls are TRBV7-9 and TRBJ2-1; D is undetermined. V lost 3 bases and J lost 7, with 4 bases in between. Germline lookup yields CDR1 SEHNR and CDR2 FQNEAQ (reference sequence). The CDR3 contains 11 residues. The whole variable domain, filled in from reference TRBV7-9 and TRBJ2-1, reads DTGVSQNPRHKITKRGQNVTFRCDPISEHNRLYWYRQTLGQGPEFLTYFQNEAQLEKSRLLSDRFSAERPKGSFSTLEIQRTEQGDSAMYLCASSFGNEQFFGPGTRLTVL.

CDR3 in DNA: TGTGCCAGCAGCTTTCGTGAAAAACTGTTTTTT. Amino acid sequence: CASSFREKLFF. The chain carries TRBV7-2 and TRBJ1-4; D remains unclear. The V and J ends lost 3 bases and 7 bases respectively, with 3 bases between them. CDR1 SGHTA and CDR2 FQGNSA come from the germline V gene. The CDR3 has 11 amino acids. Variable domain in full (rest from reference TRBV7-2 and TRBJ1-4): GAGVSQSPSNKVTEKGKDVELRCDPISGHTALYWYRQSLGQGLEFLIYFQGNSAPDKSGLPSDRFSAERTGGSVSTLTIQRTQQEDSAVYLCASSFREKLFFGSGTQLSVL.

The chain is built from TRBV7-2 and TRBJ2-1, with 10 bases fitting TRBD2. The CDR3 is 14 amino acids. Per the germline V gene, CDR1 is SGHTA and CDR2 is FQGNSA. Germline trimming cut 1 base from V and 8 bases from J; bases unmatched to any gene: 2. This CDR3 reads CASSLGLAGDEQFF. The DNA of the CDR3 is TGTGCCAGCAGCTTAGGGCTAGCGGGGGATGAGCAGTTCTTC.

The chain joins TRBV5-1 to TRBJ2-5; D is undetermined. The CDR3 has 14 residues. Germline CDR1 and CDR2: SGHRS and YFSETQ. V shed 4 bases and J shed 9 bases, with 19 bases lying between them. The CDR3 sequence is CASSPSHRERAQYF. The CDR3 nucleotides are TGCGCCAGCAGCCCCTCACATCGCGAAAGGGCCCAGTACTTC.

The CDR3 region is CASSLPENSGNTIYF. The CDR3 bases are TGTGCCAGCAGCTTGCCAGAAAACTCTGGAAACACCATATATTTT. The chain recombines TRBV5-6 with TRBJ1-3; D gene uncertain. The CDR3 loop spans 15 amino acids. The germline V gene has CDR1 SGHDT and CDR2 YYEEEE. Trimming took off 1 base at V and 0 bases at J, with 8 bases between the two ends.

The CDR3 DNA sequence: TGTGCCAGCAGCAGGGTTCTAAGGGACGAGCAGTACTTC. It specifies CASSRVLRDEQYF. V gene TRBV11-2 combines with J gene TRBJ2-7; D unclear. This CDR3 is built from 13 residues. Germline lookup yields CDR1 SGHAT and CDR2 FQNNGV. The ends were cut back, 5 bases at V and 5 bases at J, with 13 bases in the middle.

Only a few counts were recorded for this clone. The V and J genes are TRBV7-6 and TRBJ2-1, with TRBD2 matching over 12 bases. Per the germline V gene, CDR1 is SGHVS and CDR2 is FNYEAQ. J gave up 5 bases and V 1 base, and 3 bases lay outside the gene matches. The CDR3 is made up of 16 amino acids. The CDR3 loop reads CASSLVRLAGDNEQFF. In nucleotides, the CDR3 is TGTGCCAGCAGCTTAGTTAGACTAGCGGGGGACAATGAGCAGTTCTTC.